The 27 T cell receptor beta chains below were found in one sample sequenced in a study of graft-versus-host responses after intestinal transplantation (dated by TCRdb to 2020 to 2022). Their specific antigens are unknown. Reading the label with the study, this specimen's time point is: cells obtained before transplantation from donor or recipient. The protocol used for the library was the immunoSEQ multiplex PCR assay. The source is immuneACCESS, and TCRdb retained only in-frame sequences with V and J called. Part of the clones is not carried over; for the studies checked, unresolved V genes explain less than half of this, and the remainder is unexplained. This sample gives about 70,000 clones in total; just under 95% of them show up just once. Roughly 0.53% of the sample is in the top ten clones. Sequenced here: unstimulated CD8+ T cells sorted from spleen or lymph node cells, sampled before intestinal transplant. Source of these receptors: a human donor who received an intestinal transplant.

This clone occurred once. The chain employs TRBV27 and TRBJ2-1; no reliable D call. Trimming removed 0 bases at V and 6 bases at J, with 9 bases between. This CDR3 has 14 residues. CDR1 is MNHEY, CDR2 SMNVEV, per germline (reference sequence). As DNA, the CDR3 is TGTGCCAGCAGTTTATCGAGAGTAGGCAATGAGCAGTTCTTC. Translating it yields CASSLSRVGNEQFF.

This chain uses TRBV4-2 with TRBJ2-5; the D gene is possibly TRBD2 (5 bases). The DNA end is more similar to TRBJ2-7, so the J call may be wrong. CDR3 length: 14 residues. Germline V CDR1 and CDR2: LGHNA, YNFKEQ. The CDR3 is CASSPWTDSYEQYF. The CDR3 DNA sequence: TGTGCCAGCAGCCCGTGGACTGACTCCTACGAGCAGTACTTC.

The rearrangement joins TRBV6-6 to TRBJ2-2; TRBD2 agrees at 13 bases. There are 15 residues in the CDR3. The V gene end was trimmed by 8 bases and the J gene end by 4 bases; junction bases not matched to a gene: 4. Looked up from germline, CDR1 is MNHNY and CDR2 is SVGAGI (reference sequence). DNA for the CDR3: TGTGCCAGCGTCGGACTAGCGGGGGCCACCGGGGAGCTGTTTTTT. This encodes CASVGLAGATGELFF.

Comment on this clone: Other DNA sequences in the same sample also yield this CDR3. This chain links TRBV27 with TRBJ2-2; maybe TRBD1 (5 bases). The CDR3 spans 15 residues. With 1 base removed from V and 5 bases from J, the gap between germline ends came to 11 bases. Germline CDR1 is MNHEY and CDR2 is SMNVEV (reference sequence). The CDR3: CASSLFAGRTGELFF. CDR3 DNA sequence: TGTGCCAGCAGTTTATTTGCAGGGCGGACCGGGGAGCTGTTTTTT.

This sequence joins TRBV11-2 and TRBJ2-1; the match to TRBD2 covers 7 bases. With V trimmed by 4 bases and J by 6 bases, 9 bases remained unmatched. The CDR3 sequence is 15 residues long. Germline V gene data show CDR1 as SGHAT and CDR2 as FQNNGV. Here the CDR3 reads CASSSLAGLTNEQFF. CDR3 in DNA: TGTGCCAGCAGCTCCTTAGCGGGCCTTACCAATGAGCAGTTCTTC.

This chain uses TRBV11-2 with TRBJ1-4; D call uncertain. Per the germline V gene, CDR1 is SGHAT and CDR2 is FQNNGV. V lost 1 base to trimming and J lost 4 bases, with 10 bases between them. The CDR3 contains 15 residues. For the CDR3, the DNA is TGTGCCAGCAGCTTAGTTTCAGGATTTAATGAAAAACTGTTTTTT. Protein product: CASSLVSGFNEKLFF.

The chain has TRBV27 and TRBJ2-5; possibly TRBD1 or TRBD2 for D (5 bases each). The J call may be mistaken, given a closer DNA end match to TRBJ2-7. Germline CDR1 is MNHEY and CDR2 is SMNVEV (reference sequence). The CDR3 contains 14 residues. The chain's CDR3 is CASGTGRNSYEQYF. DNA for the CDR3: TGTGCCAGCGGGACGGGGCGAAACTCCTACGAGCAGTACTTC.

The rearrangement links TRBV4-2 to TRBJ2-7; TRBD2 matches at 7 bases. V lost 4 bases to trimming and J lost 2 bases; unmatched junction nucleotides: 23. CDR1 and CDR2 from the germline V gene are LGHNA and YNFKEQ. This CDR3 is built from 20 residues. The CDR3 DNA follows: TGTGCCAGCAGCCCCCGCCTTCGGGGGGTAGATTCCCGCATCACCTACGAGCAGTACTTC. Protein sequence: CASSPRLRGVDSRITYEQYF.

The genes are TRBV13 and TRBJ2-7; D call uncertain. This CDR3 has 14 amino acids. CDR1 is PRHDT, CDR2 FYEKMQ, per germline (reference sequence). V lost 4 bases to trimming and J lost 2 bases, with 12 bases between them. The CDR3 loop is CASSYGSETYEQYF. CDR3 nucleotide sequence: TGTGCCAGCAGCTATGGCAGTGAAACCTACGAGCAGTACTTC.

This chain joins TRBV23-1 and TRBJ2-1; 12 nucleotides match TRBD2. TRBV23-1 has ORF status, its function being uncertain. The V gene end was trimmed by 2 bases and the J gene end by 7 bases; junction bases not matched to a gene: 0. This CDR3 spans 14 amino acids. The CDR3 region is CASSQLAGGNEQFF. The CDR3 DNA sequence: TGCGCCAGCAGTCAACTAGCGGGGGGGAATGAGCAGTTCTTC.

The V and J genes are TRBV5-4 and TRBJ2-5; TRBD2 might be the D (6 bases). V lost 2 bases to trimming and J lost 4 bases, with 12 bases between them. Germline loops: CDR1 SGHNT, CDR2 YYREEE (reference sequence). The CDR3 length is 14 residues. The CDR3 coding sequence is TGTGCCAGCAGCTTAAGTTGGGGGGTAGAGACCCAGTACTTC. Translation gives CASSLSWGVETQYF.

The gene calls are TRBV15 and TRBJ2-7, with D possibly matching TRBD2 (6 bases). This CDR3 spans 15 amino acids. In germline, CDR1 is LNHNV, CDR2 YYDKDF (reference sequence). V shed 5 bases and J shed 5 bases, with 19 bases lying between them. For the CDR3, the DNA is TGTGCCACCAGCGGAAGACTAGTGTCGTCTCACGAGCAGTACTTC. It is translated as CATSGRLVSSHEQYF.

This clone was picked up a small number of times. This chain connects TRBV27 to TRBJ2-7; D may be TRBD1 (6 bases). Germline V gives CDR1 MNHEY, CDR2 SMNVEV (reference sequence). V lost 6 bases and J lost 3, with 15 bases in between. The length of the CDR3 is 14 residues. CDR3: CASSAGQTDYEQYF. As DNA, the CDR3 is TGTGCCAGCAGCGCCGGACAGACAGACTACGAGCAGTACTTC.

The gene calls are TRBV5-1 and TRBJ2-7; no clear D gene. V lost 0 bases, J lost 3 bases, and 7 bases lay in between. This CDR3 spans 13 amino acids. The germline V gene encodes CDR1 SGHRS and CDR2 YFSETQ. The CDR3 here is CASSLGVGYEQYF. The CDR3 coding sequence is TGCGCCAGCAGCTTGGGGGTTGGCTACGAGCAGTACTTC.

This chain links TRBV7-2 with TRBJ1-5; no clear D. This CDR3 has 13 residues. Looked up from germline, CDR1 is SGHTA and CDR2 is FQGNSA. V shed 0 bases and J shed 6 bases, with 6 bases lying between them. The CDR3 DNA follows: TGTGCCAGCAGCTTAGCGCGGGGTCAGCCCCAGCATTTT. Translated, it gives CASSLARGQPQHF.

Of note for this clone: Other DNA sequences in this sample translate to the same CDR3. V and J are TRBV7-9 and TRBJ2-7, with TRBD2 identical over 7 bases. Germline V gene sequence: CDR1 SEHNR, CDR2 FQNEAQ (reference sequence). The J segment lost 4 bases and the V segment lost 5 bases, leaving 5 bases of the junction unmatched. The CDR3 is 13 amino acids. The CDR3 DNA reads TGTGCCAGCAGCCCCGGGGGGAGTTACGAGCAGTACTTC. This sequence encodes CASSPGGSYEQYF.

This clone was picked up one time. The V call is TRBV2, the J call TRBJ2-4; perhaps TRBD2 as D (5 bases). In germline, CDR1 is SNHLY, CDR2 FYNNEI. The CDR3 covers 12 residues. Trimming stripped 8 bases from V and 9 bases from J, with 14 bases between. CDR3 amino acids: CASLAGEGIQYF. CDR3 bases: TGTGCCAGCCTCGCAGGAGAGGGCATTCAGTACTTC. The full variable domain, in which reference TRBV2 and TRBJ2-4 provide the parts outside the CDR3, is EPEVTQTPSHQVTQMGQEVILRCVPISNHLYFYWYRQILGQKVEFLVSFYNNEISEKSEIFDDQFSVERPDGSNFTLKIRSTKLEDSAMYFCASLAGEGIQYFGAGTRLSVL.

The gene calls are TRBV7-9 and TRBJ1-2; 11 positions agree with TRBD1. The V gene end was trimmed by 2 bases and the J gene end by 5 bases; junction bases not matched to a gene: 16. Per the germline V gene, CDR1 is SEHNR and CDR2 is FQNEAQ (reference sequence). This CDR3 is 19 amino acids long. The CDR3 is CASSLRGRGLRDRGYGYTF. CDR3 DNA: TGTGCCAGCAGCTTAAGGGGCCGCGGGCTCAGGGACAGGGGGTATGGCTACACCTTC.

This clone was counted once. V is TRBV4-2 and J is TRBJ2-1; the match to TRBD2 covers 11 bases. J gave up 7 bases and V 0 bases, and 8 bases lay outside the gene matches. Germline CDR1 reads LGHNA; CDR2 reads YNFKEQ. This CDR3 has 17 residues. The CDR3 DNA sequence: TGTGCCAGCAGCCAAGATGAGGGTAGCGGGAGGGCAAATGAGCAGTTCTTC. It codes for CASSQDEGSGRANEQFF.

CDR3 sequence reads: CASSGGTSGGLRWEQYF. In nucleotides, the CDR3 is TGTGCCAGCAGCGGGGGGACTAGCGGGGGCTTAAGGTGGGAGCAGTACTTC. The chain links TRBV7-6 to TRBJ2-7; 14 nucleotides match TRBD2. Germline lookup yields CDR1 SGHVS and CDR2 FNYEAQ. The length of the CDR3 is 17 residues. Trimming removed 5 bases from V and 7 bases from J; junction bases left unmatched: 13.

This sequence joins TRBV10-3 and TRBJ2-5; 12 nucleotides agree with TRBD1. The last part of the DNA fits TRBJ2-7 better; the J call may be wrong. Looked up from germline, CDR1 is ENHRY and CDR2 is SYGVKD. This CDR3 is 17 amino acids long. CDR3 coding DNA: TGTGCCATCAGTGATCCTGGGACAGGGGGCTTTTCCAGCGAGCAGTACTTC. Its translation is CAISDPGTGGFSSEQYF.

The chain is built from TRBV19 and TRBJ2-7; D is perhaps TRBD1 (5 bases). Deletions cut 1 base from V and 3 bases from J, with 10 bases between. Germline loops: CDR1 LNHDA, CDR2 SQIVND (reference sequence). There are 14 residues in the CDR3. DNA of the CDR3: TGTGCCAGTAGTATAGTGATGACAGACTACGAGCAGTACTTC. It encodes CASSIVMTDYEQYF.

As DNA, the CDR3 is TGTGCCAGCAGTTTATTTGGACAGGGGGTAGGCTATGGCTACACCTTC. It specifies CASSLFGQGVGYGYTF. J is TRBJ1-2 and V is TRBV27, with 10 bases fitting TRBD1. V was pared by 1 base and J by 4 bases, with 6 bases of the junction left unmatched. The CDR3 contains 16 residues. Germline-derived CDR1 and CDR2 are MNHEY and SMNVEV (reference sequence).

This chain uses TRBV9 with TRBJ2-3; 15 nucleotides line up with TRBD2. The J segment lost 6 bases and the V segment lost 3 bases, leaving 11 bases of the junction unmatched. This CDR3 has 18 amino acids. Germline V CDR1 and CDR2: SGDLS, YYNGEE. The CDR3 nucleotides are TGTGCCAGCAGCGCGACCCCGGGACTAGCGGGAGGTTGGGATACGCAGTATTTT. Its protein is CASSATPGLAGGWDTQYF.

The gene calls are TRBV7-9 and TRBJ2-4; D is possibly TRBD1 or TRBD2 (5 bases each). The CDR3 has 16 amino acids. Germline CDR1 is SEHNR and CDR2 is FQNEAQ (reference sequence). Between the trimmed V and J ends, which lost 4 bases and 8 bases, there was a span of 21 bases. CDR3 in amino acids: CASSSTAESRVDIQYF. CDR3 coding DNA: TGTGCCAGCAGCTCAACAGCGGAATCCAGGGTGGACATTCAGTACTTC. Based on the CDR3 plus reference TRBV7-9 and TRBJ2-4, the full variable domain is DTGVSQNPRHKITKRGQNVTFRCDPISEHNRLYWYRQTLGQGPEFLTYFQNEAQLEKSRLLSDRFSAERPKGSFSTLEIQRTEQGDSAMYLCASSSTAESRVDIQYFGAGTRLSVL.

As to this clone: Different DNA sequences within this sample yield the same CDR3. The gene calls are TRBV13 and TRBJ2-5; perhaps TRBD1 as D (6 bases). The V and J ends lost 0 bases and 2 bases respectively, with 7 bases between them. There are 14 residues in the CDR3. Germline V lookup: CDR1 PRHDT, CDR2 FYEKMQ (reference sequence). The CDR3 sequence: CASSLGTGQETQYF. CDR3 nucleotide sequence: TGTGCCAGCAGCTTAGGGACAGGACAAGAGACCCAGTACTTC.

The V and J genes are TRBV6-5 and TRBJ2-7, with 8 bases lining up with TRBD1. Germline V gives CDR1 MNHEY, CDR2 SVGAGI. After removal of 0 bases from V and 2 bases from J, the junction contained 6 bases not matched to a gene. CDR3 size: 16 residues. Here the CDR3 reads CASSYSLKDRAYEQYF. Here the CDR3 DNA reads TGTGCCAGCAGTTACTCGTTGAAGGACAGGGCCTACGAGCAGTACTTC.